This entry lists 7 T cell receptor beta chains sequenced from one sample in a study of blood T cells in healthy people across ages. Then a second PCR, running about 6 to 11 cycles, was carried out with a sample-barcoded 5' primer and a J-beta primer mix. TCRdb re-derived calls from the 5' RACE reads in MiXCR, one entry per CDR3 protein. In the table there are 650,000 to 700,000 distinct CDR3 sequences, around 52% of which are singletons. The sequenced material came from blood. These receptors originate from a woman of 80 years or more in good health.

Only a few counts were recorded for this clonotype. The CDR3 DNA sequence: TGCAGTGCTTCGACTAGCGGGAGGGCTAAGTACTTC. Its translation is CSASTSGRAKYF. The chain is built from TRBV20-1 and TRBJ2-7; 14 bases map to TRBD2. CDR1 and CDR2 (germline): DFQATT, SNEGSKA (reference sequence). The V and J ends lost 5 bases and 11 bases, in that order; junction bases with no gene match: 5. The CDR3 is made up of 12 amino acids.

This clonotype was seen only once. This chain links TRBV29-1 with TRBJ1-2, with unresolved D. Germline assignment: CDR1 SQVTM and CDR2 ANQGSEA. With 1 base removed from V and 4 bases from J, the gap between germline ends came to 16 bases. The CDR3 length is 15 residues. CDR3 nucleotides: TGCAGCGTTGAAGGGTCAGCGAAGGGCCTCTATGGCTACACCTTC. This encodes CSVEGSAKGLYGYTF.

This chain joins TRBV2 and TRBJ1-6; D gene unclear. V dropped 4 bases and J dropped 1 base, with 2 bases sitting between them. CDR1 is SNHLY, CDR2 FYNNEI, per germline. This CDR3 contains 13 residues. CDR3 nucleotides: TGTGCCAGCAGTGGATCCTATAATTCACCCCTCCACTTT. This gives the protein CASSGSYNSPLHF. Using reference TRBV2 and TRBJ1-6 for the parts outside the CDR3, the full variable domain is EPEVTQTPSHQVTQMGQEVILRCVPISNHLYFYWYRQILGQKVEFLVSFYNNEISEKSEIFDDQFSVERPDGSNFTLKIRSTKLEDSAMYFCASSGSYNSPLHFGNGTRLTVT.

V is TRBV5-1 and J is TRBJ2-1, with 15 positions matching TRBD2. Germline V gene lookup returns CDR1 SGHRS and CDR2 YFSETQ. J lost 9 bases, V lost 0 bases, and 1 base had no gene match. This CDR3 has 15 residues. The CDR3 spells CASSLEGLAGGEQFF. CDR3 nucleotides: TGCGCCAGCAGCTTGGAGGGACTAGCGGGAGGTGAGCAGTTCTTC.

This clonotype was counted only a few times. This rearrangement joins TRBV20-1 to TRBJ2-1; D not certain. The CDR3 covers 12 residues. Between the trimmed V and J ends, which lost 0 bases and 10 bases, there was a span of 10 bases. CDR1 and CDR2 (germline): DFQATT, SNEGSKA (reference sequence). The CDR3 sequence is CSARDVRYEQFF. The CDR3 nucleotides are TGCAGTGCTAGAGATGTGAGGTACGAGCAGTTCTTC.

The chain recombines TRBV21-1 with TRBJ2-5. TRBV21-1 is given as a pseudogene. The CDR3 spans 14 residues. Written as DNA, the CDR3 is TGTGCCAGCAGCAAAGCGGGGGTTCAAGAGACCCAGTACTTC. Translating gives CASSKAGVQETQYF.

There are many counts of this clonotype. The chain joins TRBV15 to TRBJ2-1; D not resolved. The CDR3 sequence is 11 residues long. Germline V gives CDR1 LNHNV, CDR2 YYDKDF (reference sequence). V was clipped by 0 bases and J by 15 bases, with 9 bases between them. The DNA of the CDR3 is TGTGCCACCAGCAGAGAAAGCGATTGGTTCTTC. Its protein is CATSRESDWFF.